This is a list of T cell receptor beta chains from one sample in a study of post-analysis software for immune sequencing data. TCRdb recomputed calls from the PCR reads with MiXCR, one row per CDR3 protein. The sample shows 450,000 to 700,000 distinct CDR3 sequences, roughly 47% of them seen only once. Sequencing used blood. Source of these receptors: a girl aged 10 to 17 with multiple sclerosis. Each CDR3 is given with its conserved first and last residue. A D gene is named only where the DNA matches it firmly. The size of a clone is reported for some rows only, either as once, few or many, or as a class for expanded clones.

TRBV7-2	TRBJ2-4	.	.	CASSFVHSQGKNIQYF
TRBV9	TRBJ2-3	TRBD1	few	CASSVLTGGLDTQYF
TRBV12-3/TRBV12-4	TRBJ1-5	.	.	CASSYRSGQPQHF
TRBV12-3/TRBV12-4	TRBJ2-5	TRBD2	many	CASSGTSNAGLRRTQYF
TRBV20-1	TRBJ2-3	TRBD2	.	CSALKREGGDTQYF
TRBV27	TRBJ2-3	.	few	CASSSRTTTDTQYF
TRBV27	TRBJ2-1	TRBD1	.	CASRKRDSFYNEQFF
TRBV20-1	TRBJ2-1	TRBD2	.	CSARGRAPNEQFF
TRBV5-1	TRBJ2-5	.	.	CASSLEHPQETQYF
TRBV20-1	TRBJ1-4	TRBD1	once	CSARDHGTGGKLFF
TRBV20-1	TRBJ1-1	.	.	CSASNRVGDGDTEAFF
TRBV10-1	TRBJ1-5	.	few	CASTNGYSNQPQHF
TRBV5-1	TRBJ1-1	.	.	CASSVLRANTEAFF
TRBV24-1	TRBJ2-6	.	.	CATSDSQGSGANVLTF
TRBV5-1	TRBJ2-3	TRBD2	.	CASSLTTSGTTDTQYF
TRBV4-1	TRBJ2-7	TRBD1	few	CASSQPYGTGNYEQYF
TRBV11-2	TRBJ2-1	TRBD1	.	CASSSNRGTYNEQFF
TRBV6-6	TRBJ2-7	TRBD2	few	CASTRTSSYEQYF
TRBV7-9	TRBJ2-5	.	.	CASSSMTAWEQYF
TRBV12-3/TRBV12-4	TRBJ1-1	.	.	CASSFRRNTEAFF
TRBV12-3/TRBV12-4	TRBJ2-1	.	.	CASRPAKSSGYNEQFF
TRBV2	TRBJ1-1	TRBD1	few	CASREYRGPNTEAFF
TRBV30	TRBJ1-1	.	.	CAWSVGGEAFF
TRBV11-1	TRBJ2-7	.	few	CASSLRPSPTYEQYF
TRBV4-2	.	.	.	CASSQGLGNVAETQYF
TRBV7-9	TRBJ1-1	.	.	CASSKTGAEAFF
TRBV5-1	TRBJ2-1	TRBD2	.	CASSLVRLAGGNEQFF
TRBV6-6	TRBJ2-1	.	.	CASSFNGGEQFF
TRBV9	TRBJ2-7	TRBD1	.	CASSDRDRGHEQYF
TRBV2	TRBJ2-1	.	.	CASGNLLNEQFF
TRBV7-9	TRBJ2-3	.	.	CASSPRGSLSNTQYF
TRBV9	TRBJ1-1	.	.	CASSVDNGNTEAFF
TRBV15	TRBJ2-7	.	.	CATSRDTRDTRYF
TRBV15	TRBJ2-5	.	many	CATSIQETQYF
TRBV7-9	TRBJ1-4	.	.	CASSLAGGREKLFF
TRBV4-2	TRBJ2-1	TRBD2	many	CASSQDGTSGYNEQFF
TRBV10-3	TRBJ2-1	.	few	CAISRLDRNSYNEQFF
TRBV15	TRBJ2-5	TRBD2	.	CATSRDLAGEETQYF